This T cell receptor beta chain was retrieved from a study of T cell repertoires in cytomegalovirus infection. Points from the study as a whole: Across the ex vivo response, the dominant clonotypes were HLA-C-restricted CMV-specific TCR beta clonotypes. Totalled public TCR beta family frequency picked out people who carried CMV plus the relevant HLA.

TCRdb used MiXCR to reprocess the reads, holding one entry per CDR3 protein. Here the sample spans roughly 170,000 distinct CDR3 sequences, about 20% being singletons. From germline, CDR1 is DFQATT and CDR2 SNEGSKA (reference sequence). The CDR3 sequence is 16 residues long. V lost 6 bases to trimming and J lost 0 bases, with 18 bases between them. A note on this clonotype: Its antigen is unknown.

The receptor was derived from a human donor in good health (CMV status not recorded). Some clones in this sample may be carry-over from other donors' samples. The sample in question was CD8+ T cells from cultured PBMCs, obtained from culture after CMV antigen stimulation. V and J are TRBV20-1 and TRBJ2-1; perhaps TRBD2 as D (6 bases). In DNA, the CDR3 is TGCAGTGCGCCCCCCGGAGGGAGGAGCTCCTACAATGAGCAGTTCTTC. Amino acid sequence: CSAPPGGRSSYNEQFF.